This T cell receptor beta chain was identified in a study of blood T cell repertoires in COVID-19. The overall study: COVID-19 samples from acute and convalescent phases originated in the United States, Italy and Spain. T cells, B-cell-depleted T cells, or PBMCs supplied cDNA or gDNA.

In the source study's methods: Estimates of nucleated cell counts were drawn from the amplification of reference gene primers. Profiling relied on immunoSEQ multiplex PCR, and the TCRdb table lists in-frame clones only, not all of them. V and J calls and clone size are given by that table; D and trimming were obtained from the DNA. This table has approximately 180,000 clones, about 85% appearing once. This CDR3 is 12 amino acids long. Germline lookup yields CDR1 MNHNY and CDR2 SVGAGI (reference sequence). Trimming took 2 bases from V and 8 from J, leaving 9 bases between them. The V gene is TRBV6-6, the J gene TRBJ1-2; D is unresolved. The sequence was collected from a woman aged 80 or over with acute or convalescent COVID-19. Sequencing input: peripheral blood. CDR3 DNA sequence: TGTGCCAGCAGTTACCGGTCCTTCGGCTACACCTTC. This sequence encodes CASSYRSFGYTF.